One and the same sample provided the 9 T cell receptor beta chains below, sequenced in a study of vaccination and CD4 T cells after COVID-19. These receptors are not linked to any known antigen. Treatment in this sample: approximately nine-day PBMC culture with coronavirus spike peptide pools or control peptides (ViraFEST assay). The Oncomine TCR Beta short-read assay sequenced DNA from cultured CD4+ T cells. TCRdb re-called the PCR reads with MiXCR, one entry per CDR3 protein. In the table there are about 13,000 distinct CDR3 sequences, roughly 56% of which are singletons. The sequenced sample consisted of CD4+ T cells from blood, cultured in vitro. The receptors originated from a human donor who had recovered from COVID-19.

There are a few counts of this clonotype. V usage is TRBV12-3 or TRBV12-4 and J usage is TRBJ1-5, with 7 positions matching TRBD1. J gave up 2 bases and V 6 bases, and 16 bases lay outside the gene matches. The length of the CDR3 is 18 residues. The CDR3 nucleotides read TGTGCCAGCAGGTGGGACAGCTACTTTATAGAGGGCAATCAGCCCCAGCATTTT. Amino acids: CASRWDSYFIEGNQPQHF.

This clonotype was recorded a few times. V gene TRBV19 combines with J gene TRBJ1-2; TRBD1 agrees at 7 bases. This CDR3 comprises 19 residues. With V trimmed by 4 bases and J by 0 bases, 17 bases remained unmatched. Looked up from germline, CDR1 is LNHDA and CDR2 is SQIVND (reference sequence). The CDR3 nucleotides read TGTGCCAGTAGTACCCGGACAGGCGGGTTCGCTAGGACTAACTATGGCTACACCTTC. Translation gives CASSTRTGGFARTNYGYTF.

The CDR3 sequence: CASSPQGGLTTEAFF. CDR3 coding DNA: TGTGCCAGCAGCCCCCAGGGGGGCTTGACCACTGAAGCTTTCTTT. The chain carries TRBV2 and TRBJ1-1, with 7 nucleotides matching TRBD1. The CDR3 consists of 15 residues. V was pared by 6 bases and J by 4 bases, with 11 bases of the junction left unmatched. The germline gives CDR1 SNHLY, CDR2 FYNNEI. The full variable domain, completed using reference TRBV2 and TRBJ1-1, is EPEVTQTPSHQVTQMGQEVILRCVPISNHLYFYWYRQILGQKVEFLVSFYNNEISEKSEIFDDQFSVERPDGSNFTLKIRSTKLEDSAMYFCASSPQGGLTTEAFFGQGTRLTVV.

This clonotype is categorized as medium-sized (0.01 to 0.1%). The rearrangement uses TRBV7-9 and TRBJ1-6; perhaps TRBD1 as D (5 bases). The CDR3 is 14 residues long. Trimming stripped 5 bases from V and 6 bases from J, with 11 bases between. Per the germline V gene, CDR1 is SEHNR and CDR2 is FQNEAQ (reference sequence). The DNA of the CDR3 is TGTGCCAGCAGCACCAGGGTTCTTAATTCACCCCTCCACTTT. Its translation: CASSTRVLNSPLHF.

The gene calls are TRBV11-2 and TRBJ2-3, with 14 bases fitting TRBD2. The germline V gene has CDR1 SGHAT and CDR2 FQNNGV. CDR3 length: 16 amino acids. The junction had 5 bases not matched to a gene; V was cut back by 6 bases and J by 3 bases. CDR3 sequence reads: CASRKGTSGRTDTQYF. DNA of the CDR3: TGTGCCAGCAGAAAGGGGACTAGCGGGAGAACAGATACGCAGTATTTT.

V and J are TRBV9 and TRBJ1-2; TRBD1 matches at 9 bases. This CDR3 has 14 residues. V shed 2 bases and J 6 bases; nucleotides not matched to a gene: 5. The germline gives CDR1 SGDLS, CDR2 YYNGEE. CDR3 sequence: CASSVRDREDGYTF. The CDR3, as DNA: TGTGCCAGCAGCGTCAGGGACAGGGAGGATGGCTACACCTTC. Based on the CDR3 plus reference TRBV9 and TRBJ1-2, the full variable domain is DSGVTQTPKHLITATGQRVTLRCSPRSGDLSVYWYQQSLDQGLQFLIQYYNGEERAKGNILERFSAQQFPDLHSELNLSSLELGDSALYFCASSVRDREDGYTFGSGTRLTVV.

CDR3 sequence (DNA): TGCAGTGGTACAACTACCTCGGAGACCCAGTACTTC. Translation: CSGTTTSETQYF. This chain connects TRBV20-1 to TRBJ2-5; the D is unclear. V shed 7 bases and J shed 5 bases, with 14 bases lying between them. The CDR3 runs 12 residues. Germline V gene sequence: CDR1 DFQATT, CDR2 SNEGSKA (reference sequence).

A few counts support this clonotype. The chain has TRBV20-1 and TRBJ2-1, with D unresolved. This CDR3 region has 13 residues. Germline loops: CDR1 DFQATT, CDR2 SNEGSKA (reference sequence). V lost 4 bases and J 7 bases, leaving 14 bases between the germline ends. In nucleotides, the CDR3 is TGCAGTGCTATCCATAAGGTTGGGAATGAGCAGTTCTTC. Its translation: CSAIHKVGNEQFF.

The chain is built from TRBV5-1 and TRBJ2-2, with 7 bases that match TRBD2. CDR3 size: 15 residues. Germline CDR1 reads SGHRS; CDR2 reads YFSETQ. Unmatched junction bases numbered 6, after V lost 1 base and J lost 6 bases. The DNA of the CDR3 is TGCGCCAGCAGCTTGAACGCGGGAGAGGCCGGGGAGCTGTTTTTT. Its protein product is CASSLNAGEAGELFF.